This T cell receptor beta chain is drawn from a study of blood T cell repertoires in COVID-19 (dated by TCRdb to 2019 to 2021). About the investigation overall: Samples covering the acute and convalescent phases of COVID-19 were provided by collaborators in the United States, Italy and Spain. The prospective study material was composed of cDNA or gDNA derived from T cells, B-cell-depleted T cells, or PBMCs. Samples came from the ongoing ImmuneRACE study (first 160 participants) plus 1,254 subjects from 6 global collaborators. Nearly every sample came with metadata listing a de-identified subject ID, COVID-19 status, age in years and sex. Deeply sampled blood TCRbeta repertoires from subjects exposed to, actively infected with, or recovered from COVID-19 were included in the dataset. HLA class I and class II types, where available, came from metadata supplied by the sample provider rather than from assay-based typing. The repertoires were released in a freely available public database intended as a resource for research on the immune response to SARS-CoV-2. Here is what the overall study found, with its caveats: Clinical and demographic metadata were provided uncurated, with the amount varying by source and participant.

Whole blood was collected in K2EDTA tubes by collaborating institutions according to the institutions' own protocols. Collaborator samples were shipped for TCRbeta analysis as frozen whole blood, isolated PBMCs, or DNA extracted from either sample type. CDR1 is given as MNHEY and CDR2 as SVGEGT, both from the germline V gene. The CDR3 runs 13 amino acids, cysteine and phenylalanine included. This entry keeps only the CDR3 DNA: 39 bases, framed from base 1. V was cut back by 6 bases and J by 8 bases, leaving a gap of 13 bases between them. This clone showed up many times. Its antigen is still unknown. No base-level quality is on record; no much larger clone is a single base apart. TCRbeta CDR3 regions were amplified from genomic DNA using the immunoSEQ Assay, a bias-controlled multiplex PCR. The study's own analysis went as follows. Nucleated cell counts per sample were estimated from amplification of reference gene primers within the assay. To quantify the absolute abundance of each unique TCRbeta CDR3 rearrangement, sequence reads were collapsed and filtered. For each sample, productive Simpson clonality was calculated by taking the square root of Simpson's diversity index across productive rearrangements. The source is immuneACCESS, and TCRdb retained only in-frame sequences with V and J called. Part of the clones is not carried over; for the studies checked, unresolved V genes explain less than half of this, and the remainder is unexplained. Clonal size and the V and J genes are those of that table, whereas D and trimming came from the DNA. Recorded for this sample are about 200,000 clones; about 90% of them occurred a single time. Roughly 2% of the sample lies in the top ten.

Sequenced input: peripheral blood. The chain joins TRBV6-2 or TRBV6-3 to TRBJ1-4, with no reliable assignment of the D segment. The clonotype originates from a woman aged 50 to 60 with acute or convalescent COVID-19. CDR3 reads: CASSPGWEEKLFF. The sequenced DNA: TGTGCCAGCAGCCCCGGGTGGGAGGAAAAACTGTTTTTT.